This TCR beta chain derives from a study of T cell repertoires in aging, cancer and after chemotherapy. Rearranged V-D-J TRB sequences were amplified with a mixed TRB-A/B primer pool. TCRdb re-called the multiplex PCR reads with MiXCR, one entry per CDR3 protein. This sample has 4,000 to 6,000 distinct CDR3 sequences, with about 36% found just once. CDR1 is MNHEY and CDR2 is SVGAGI in the germline V gene. There are 15 residues in the CDR3. The trim removed 5 bases at V and 1 base at J, leaving 7 bases unmatched. Peripheral blood genomic DNA, not sorted cells or RNA, was the template. Sequencing was carried out using blood. The V and J genes are TRBV6-5 and TRBJ2-7; 8 bases agree with TRBD1. The TCR comes from a human donor with a blood cancer. CDR3 region: CASSGTDRDSYEQYF. CDR3 nucleotides: TGTGCCAGCAGTGGGACGGACAGGGATTCCTACGAGCAGTACTTC.